This T cell receptor beta chain was recorded in a study of T cells after somatic rescue of genetic block. The data were produced by immunoSEQ multiplex PCR, yet TCRdb's version contains in-frame clones alone and is incomplete. The data contain about 110,000 clones, around 90% of them singletons. Trimming cost V 5 bases and J 4 bases, with 12 bases left between them. Germline assignment: CDR1 SGHTA and CDR2 FQGNSA. This CDR3 spans 14 amino acids. This sequence was found in a woman aged 18-29 years. Sequencing was performed on peripheral blood mononuclear cells (PBMCs). The V and J genes are TRBV7-2 and TRBJ1-5; D uncertain. The CDR3 DNA reads as TGTGCCAGCAGCCCCACCCTATATAATCAGCCCCAGCATTTT. Protein: CASSPTLYNQPQHF.